Following are 14 T cell receptor beta chains from one sample sequenced in a study of identical twins listed by TCRdb under 2016. To prepare the library, 5' RACE was applied. The data were produced on an Illumina HiSeq 2000. The public reads were reprocessed in TCRdb via fastp at Q25 and MiXCR, keeping in-frame beta chains. For every CDR3 protein sequence, its rows merge into one entry that carries the most common genes and DNA. A total of 280,000 or so distinct CDR3 sequences appear in this sample, more than 6.5% of them only once. The top ten hold approximately 2.1% of the sample. The data were also submitted as part of a second study, on yellow fever vaccine responses in identical twins.

Material: memory (CD45RO+) T cells sorted from blood. What this sample's cell subset or site label stands for: CD45RO+ enriched T cells. These receptors originate from a woman aged 18 to 35 in good health.

Points on this clonotype: This may arise from a read error, as a much more abundant clone is one base away. DNA for the CDR3: TGTGCCAGCAGCCGCGGTCCTCTAGGCAACAATGAGCAGTTCTTC. This sequence encodes CASSRGPLGNNEQFF. The V gene is TRBV12-3 or TRBV12-4, the J gene TRBJ2-1; D is uncertain. CDR3 length: 15 amino acids. Trimming removed 6 bases from V and 5 bases from J, with 17 bases in between.

The table lists this clonotype with a few counts. This sequence joins TRBV5-1 and TRBJ2-2, with a tentative D call TRBD1 (5 bases). This CDR3 spans 17 amino acids. Per germline, CDR1 SGHRS and CDR2 YFSETQ. Trimming pared 3 bases from V and 4 bases from J, leaving 19 bases between. DNA of the CDR3: TGCGCCAGCAGCTCGGGTTATGGGGCAGCTCGCACCGGGGAGCTGTTTTTT. It yields the protein CASSSGYGAARTGELFF.

Many counts were recorded for this clonotype. This chain joins TRBV20-1 and TRBJ2-7; D perhaps matches TRBD1 (6 bases). The CDR3 covers 16 residues. V dropped 6 bases and J dropped 2 bases, with 23 bases sitting between them. In germline, CDR1 is DFQATT, CDR2 SNEGSKA (reference sequence). CDR3 sequence reads: CSATLGAQGWAYEQYF. CDR3 nucleotide sequence: TGCAGTGCCACACTGGGGGCTCAGGGTTGGGCCTACGAGCAGTACTTC.

The chain couples TRBV5-6 to TRBJ1-4, with D uncertain. Per the germline V gene, CDR1 is SGHDT and CDR2 is YYEEEE. The CDR3 consists of 14 residues. V was cut by 2 bases and J by 4 bases, with 9 bases left in between. The CDR3 DNA sequence: TGTGCCAGCAGCTTAGGGTTGGGTAATGAAAAACTGTTTTTT. Protein product: CASSLGLGNEKLFF. Using reference TRBV5-6 and TRBJ1-4 for the parts outside the CDR3, the full variable domain is DAGVTQSPTHLIKTRGQQVTLRCSPKSGHDTVSWYQQALGQGPQFIFQYYEEEERQRGNFPDRFSGHQFPNYSSELNVNALLLGDSALYLCASSLGLGNEKLFFGSGTQLSVL.

There are many counts of this clonotype. J is TRBJ2-1 and V is TRBV7-8, with TRBD2 matching 11 bases. V was clipped by 3 bases and J by 9 bases; unmatched bases: 13. CDR1 SGHVS and CDR2 FQNEAQ come from the germline V gene. This CDR3 has 17 residues. CDR3 coding DNA: TGTGCCAGCAGCTTTATCATGGGGGGGACTAGCGGCGGTGAGCAGTTCTTC. This sequence encodes CASSFIMGGTSGGEQFF.

This clonotype was detected ten times or more. J is TRBJ2-1 and V is TRBV12-3 or TRBV12-4, with D perhaps TRBD1 (5 bases). V was clipped by 4 bases and J by 0 bases, with 16 bases between them. The CDR3 consists of 17 residues. CDR3 sequence (DNA): TGTGCCAGCAGTTCCGCTGTGGGGCCTAGCTCCTACAATGAGCAGTTCTTC. Translating it yields CASSSAVGPSSYNEQFF.

This clonotype was counted at least ten times. This chain joins TRBV5-6 and TRBJ1-1; 7 bases map to TRBD1. J lost 4 bases, V lost 1 base, and 4 bases had no gene match. The length of the CDR3 is 14 residues. Germline CDR1 is SGHDT and CDR2 is YYEEEE. The CDR3 loop is CASSLSGGSTEAFF. Written as DNA, the CDR3 is TGTGCCAGCAGCTTGTCAGGGGGAAGCACTGAAGCTTTCTTT.

V usage is TRBV7-9 and J usage is TRBJ2-3; D ambiguous. V was pared by 1 base and J by 7 bases, with 6 bases between. This CDR3 contains 12 residues. The germline V gene has CDR1 SEHNR and CDR2 FQNEAQ (reference sequence). CDR3 bases: TGTGCCAGCAGCTTAGTGGGGAATACGCAGTATTTT. Its protein is CASSLVGNTQYF.

The chain uses TRBV4-2 and TRBJ2-5; D might be TRBD2 (7 bases). The CDR3 consists of 17 residues. The germline CDR1 and CDR2 sequences are LGHNA and YNFKEQ. Trimming took off 1 base at V and 4 bases at J, with 19 bases between the two ends. CDR3 nucleotide sequence: TGTGCCAGCAGCCAAGGGGGGCCTTCTAGCGGCGCAGAGACCCAGTACTTC. It codes for CASSQGGPSSGAETQYF.

This clonotype appeared a few times. The rearrangement links TRBV2 to TRBJ2-2; D could derive from TRBD1 or TRBD2 (5 bases each). The CDR3 has 15 residues. V dropped 7 bases and J dropped 0 bases, with 12 bases sitting between them. Germline V lookup: CDR1 SNHLY, CDR2 FYNNEI. CDR3 nucleotide sequence: TGTGCCAGCACCCAGGGACGGGCGAACACCGGGGAGCTGTTTTTT. Residues: CASTQGRANTGELFF.

This clonotype turned up a few times. The chain employs TRBV28 and TRBJ2-2; 13 nucleotides align to TRBD2. This CDR3 has 19 residues. Germline CDR1 MDHEN, CDR2 SYDVKM. Germline trimming cut 7 bases from V and 0 bases from J; bases unmatched to any gene: 11. The CDR3 nucleotides are TGTGCCAGCAAGTTTGAGGGACTAGCGGGAAACGCGAACACCGGGGAGCTGTTTTTT. Its translation is CASKFEGLAGNANTGELFF.

This clonotype was recorded many times. The V and J genes are TRBV6-1 and TRBJ1-2; no firm D call. This CDR3 comprises 15 residues. The V end was cut by 6 bases, the J end by 4 bases, with 18 bases between. Germline V lookup: CDR1 MNHNS, CDR2 SASEGT. This CDR3 reads CASRRPPTTIYGYTF. CDR3 DNA: TGTGCCAGCAGACGACCCCCGACTACGATCTATGGCTACACCTTC.

This clonotype was detected only once. The V call is TRBV11-2, the J call TRBJ2-1; D not certain. Germline CDR1 and CDR2: SGHAT and FQNNGV. The V end lost 4 bases, the J end lost 4 bases, and 17 bases lay between the germline ends. The CDR3 covers 16 residues. The DNA for the CDR3 is TGTGCCAGCAGCTCCATGACCGGATCCGTTTACAATGAGCAGTTCTTC. Translated: CASSSMTGSVYNEQFF. The full variable domain, with the rest looked up from reference TRBV11-2 and TRBJ2-1, is EAGVAQSPRYKIIEKRQSVAFWCNPISGHATLYWYQQILGQGPKLLIQFQNNGVVDDSQLPKDRFSAERLKGVDSTLKIQPAKLEDSAVYLCASSSMTGSVYNEQFFGPGTRLTVL.

This clonotype was counted ten times or more. V is TRBV4-2 and J is TRBJ2-2; D call uncertain. Trimming shortened V by 1 base and J by 5 bases, and 5 bases separated the two germline ends. CDR1 and CDR2 (germline): LGHNA, YNFKEQ. The CDR3 runs 13 residues. The CDR3 protein is CASSQVSTGELFF. CDR3 DNA sequence: TGTGCCAGCAGCCAAGTTTCAACCGGGGAGCTGTTTTTT.